The rows below give T cell receptor beta chains drawn from one sample of a study of shared clonotypes between healthy human individuals. Clones were read by immunoSEQ multiplex PCR, and TCRdb kept only the in-frame ones, dropping some. Among about 680,000 clones listed, about 90% were seen once. Sequencing was carried out using naive CD8+ T cells sorted from blood. The receptors were gathered from a man aged 25-45 years in good health. Both conserved end residues are part of each CDR3. A D gene is named only where the DNA matches it firmly. Not every row has a clone size; where given, it reads once, few, many or a size class.

v_call: TRBV6-5
j_call: TRBJ1-2
clone_size: once
d_call: TRBD1
cdr3_aa: CASSYSTDRTNYGYTF
cdr3_nt: TGTGCCAGCAGTTACTCGACGGACAGGACCAACTATGGCTACACCTTC

v_call: TRBV13
j_call: TRBJ2-1
clone_size: once
d_call: TRBD2
cdr3_aa: CASSLWASGSYNEQFF
cdr3_nt: TGTGCCAGCAGCTTATGGGCTAGCGGGAGTTACAATGAGCAGTTCTTC

v_call: TRBV30
j_call: TRBJ2-3
clone_size: .
d_call: .
cdr3_aa: CACIKQDTDTQYF
cdr3_nt: TGTGCCTGCATTAAACAAGACACAGATACGCAGTATTTT

v_call: TRBV6-6
j_call: TRBJ2-1
clone_size: once
d_call: .
cdr3_aa: CASTVKTYNEQFF
cdr3_nt: TGTGCCAGCACCGTAAAGACCTACAATGAGCAGTTCTTC

v_call: TRBV7-2
j_call: TRBJ2-7
clone_size: .
d_call: .
cdr3_aa: CASSLLGTSYEQYF
cdr3_nt: TGTGCCAGCAGCCTCCTAGGGACAAGCTACGAGCAGTACTTC

v_call: TRBV9
j_call: TRBJ2-7
clone_size: .
d_call: TRBD1
cdr3_aa: CASSVAGTGDEQYF
cdr3_nt: TGTGCCAGCAGCGTAGCTGGGACAGGGGACGAGCAGTACTTC

v_call: TRBV7-2
j_call: TRBJ2-7
clone_size: few
d_call: .
cdr3_aa: CASSLDGGTSYEQYF
cdr3_nt: TGTGCCAGCAGCTTAGACGGGGGAACCTCCTACGAGCAGTACTTC

v_call: TRBV29-1
j_call: TRBJ2-6
clone_size: .
d_call: TRBD1
cdr3_aa: CSVDTGQAPWANVLTF
cdr3_nt: TGCAGCGTTGATACGGGACAGGCGCCTTGGGCCAACGTCCTGACTTTC

v_call: TRBV28
j_call: TRBJ1-2
clone_size: .
d_call: TRBD1
cdr3_aa: CASSFGTADGYTF
cdr3_nt: TGTGCCAGCAGTTTTGGGACAGCTGATGGCTACACCTTC

v_call: TRBV13
j_call: TRBJ2-7
clone_size: .
d_call: .
cdr3_aa: CASSLSESSYEQYF
cdr3_nt: TGTGCCAGCAGCTTATCCGAAAGCTCCTACGAGCAGTACTTC

v_call: TRBV29-1
j_call: TRBJ2-7
clone_size: .
d_call: .
cdr3_aa: CSAGYGYEQYF
cdr3_nt: TGCAGCGCCGGGTATGGCTACGAGCAGTACTTC

v_call: TRBV6-1
j_call: TRBJ2-1
clone_size: .
d_call: TRBD2
cdr3_aa: CASAWGGDNEQFF
cdr3_nt: TGTGCCAGCGCATGGGGGGGGGACAATGAGCAGTTCTTC

v_call: TRBV5-6
j_call: TRBJ1-1
clone_size: .
d_call: .
cdr3_aa: CASSLVRGEAFF
cdr3_nt: TGTGCCAGCAGCTTGGTGAGGGGTGAAGCTTTCTTT

v_call: TRBV6-5
j_call: TRBJ1-5
clone_size: .
d_call: .
cdr3_aa: CATSFAGGNQPQHF
cdr3_nt: TGTGCCACCTCATTTGCGGGGGGCAATCAGCCCCAGCATTTT

v_call: TRBV6-6
j_call: TRBJ2-1
clone_size: .
d_call: .
cdr3_aa: CASSYSTLHNEQFF
cdr3_nt: TGTGCCAGCAGTTACTCGACACTCCACAATGAGCAGTTCTTC

v_call: TRBV19
j_call: TRBJ2-1
clone_size: once
d_call: .
cdr3_aa: CASSFSSLEQFF
cdr3_nt: TGTGCCAGTAGTTTCTCATCCTTAGAGCAGTTCTTC

v_call: TRBV5-4
j_call: TRBJ2-7
clone_size: .
d_call: TRBD1
cdr3_aa: CASSPGTGTYEQYF
cdr3_nt: TGTGCCAGCAGTCCCGGGACAGGGACCTACGAGCAGTACTTC

v_call: TRBV27
j_call: TRBJ2-2
clone_size: .
d_call: .
cdr3_aa: CASSLYSNTGELFF
cdr3_nt: TGTGCCAGCAGTTTATACAGCAACACCGGGGAGCTGTTTTTT

v_call: TRBV11-2
j_call: TRBJ2-3
clone_size: .
d_call: .
cdr3_aa: CAIQFPHTQYF
cdr3_nt: TGTGCCATACAATTCCCCCATACGCAGTATTTT

v_call: TRBV7-9
j_call: TRBJ2-1
clone_size: .
d_call: .
cdr3_aa: CASSQSNEQFF
cdr3_nt: TGTGCCAGCAGCCAGAGCAATGAGCAGTTCTTC

v_call: TRBV19
j_call: TRBJ2-7
clone_size: .
d_call: TRBD1
cdr3_aa: CASSAIGQGRVYEQYF
cdr3_nt: TGTGCCAGTAGTGCAATAGGACAGGGTCGGGTATACGAGCAGTACTTC

v_call: TRBV11-2
j_call: TRBJ2-5
clone_size: .
d_call: .
cdr3_aa: CASSQDLETQYF
cdr3_nt: TGTGCCAGCAGCCAGGACCTTGAGACCCAGTACTTC

v_call: TRBV4-1
j_call: TRBJ2-5
clone_size: .
d_call: TRBD2
cdr3_aa: CASSHPGLAGAETQYF
cdr3_nt: TGCGCCAGCAGCCACCCGGGACTAGCGGGAGCAGAGACCCAGTACTTC

v_call: TRBV28
j_call: TRBJ2-2
clone_size: .
d_call: TRBD2
cdr3_aa: CASSLDTSGLIFEGTGELFF
cdr3_nt: TGTGCCAGCAGTTTAGATACTAGCGGGTTGATATTCGAAGGCACCGGGGAGCTGTTTTTT

v_call: TRBV11-2
j_call: TRBJ2-7
clone_size: .
d_call: .
cdr3_aa: CASSPRGQRMNYEQYF
cdr3_nt: TGTGCCAGCAGCCCGCGGGGGCAGCGGATGAACTACGAGCAGTACTTC

v_call: TRBV11-2
j_call: TRBJ2-2
clone_size: .
d_call: .
cdr3_aa: CASSFGWGEPGELFF
cdr3_nt: TGTGCCAGCAGCTTTGGGTGGGGCGAACCCGGGGAGCTGTTTTTT

v_call: TRBV6-1
j_call: TRBJ1-5
clone_size: .
d_call: TRBD1
cdr3_aa: CASKDRAISNQPQHF
cdr3_nt: TGTGCCAGCAAAGACAGGGCCATTAGCAATCAGCCCCAGCATTTT

v_call: TRBV5-1
j_call: TRBJ2-7
clone_size: .
d_call: .
cdr3_aa: CASSPPLGDEQYF
cdr3_nt: TGCGCCAGCAGCCCACCGTTGGGGGACGAGCAGTACTTC

v_call: TRBV6-4
j_call: TRBJ1-1
clone_size: .
d_call: .
cdr3_aa: CASSDPAAGEAFF
cdr3_nt: TGTGCCAGCAGTGACCCGGCGGCGGGGGAAGCTTTCTTT

v_call: TRBV28
j_call: TRBJ2-5
clone_size: .
d_call: TRBD2
cdr3_aa: CASSFLAAKETQYF
cdr3_nt: TGTGCCAGCAGTTTCCTAGCGGCCAAAGAGACCCAGTACTTC

v_call: TRBV28
j_call: TRBJ2-7
clone_size: once
d_call: .
cdr3_aa: CASSLMGSGEQYF
cdr3_nt: TGTGCCAGCAGTTTGATGGGGTCGGGGGAGCAGTACTTC

v_call: TRBV29-1
j_call: TRBJ2-7
clone_size: .
d_call: .
cdr3_aa: CSVFLSRDRASYEQYF
cdr3_nt: TGCAGCGTTTTTTTATCCCGGGACCGAGCATCCTACGAGCAGTACTTC

v_call: TRBV28
j_call: TRBJ2-5
clone_size: .
d_call: .
cdr3_aa: CASSFRSTWSQYF
cdr3_nt: TGTGCCAGCAGTTTTCGTTCTACGTGGTCCCAGTACTTC

v_call: TRBV19
j_call: TRBJ2-2
clone_size: once
d_call: TRBD2
cdr3_aa: CASSLRLAENTGELFF
cdr3_nt: TGTGCCAGTAGTTTGCGACTAGCGGAGAACACCGGGGAGCTGTTTTTT

v_call: TRBV19
j_call: TRBJ2-1
clone_size: once
d_call: .
cdr3_aa: CASSIPFYNEQFF
cdr3_nt: TGTGCCAGTAGTATACCCTTCTATAATGAGCAGTTCTTC

v_call: TRBV25-1
j_call: TRBJ2-5
clone_size: .
d_call: .
cdr3_aa: CASSSGEPGGETQYF
cdr3_nt: TGTGCCAGCAGCAGCGGTGAACCTGGGGGGGAGACCCAGTACTTC

v_call: TRBV7-9
j_call: TRBJ2-1
clone_size: .
d_call: TRBD2
cdr3_aa: CASSRTGTSGWGNEQFF
cdr3_nt: TGTGCCAGCAGCAGAACCGGGACTAGCGGATGGGGGAATGAGCAGTTCTTC

v_call: TRBV7-6
j_call: TRBJ2-6
clone_size: .
d_call: TRBD2
cdr3_aa: CASSLAGVTGANVLTF
cdr3_nt: TGTGCCAGCTCTTTGGCGGGAGTGACTGGGGCCAACGTCCTGACTTTC

v_call: TRBV19
j_call: TRBJ1-2
clone_size: .
d_call: .
cdr3_aa: CASSMDTPNYGYTF
cdr3_nt: TGTGCCAGTAGTATGGACACCCCTAACTATGGCTACACCTTC

v_call: TRBV5-4
j_call: TRBJ1-2
clone_size: once
d_call: .
cdr3_aa: CASSVEGAYYGYTF
cdr3_nt: TGTGCCAGCAGCGTAGAAGGGGCCTACTATGGCTACACCTTC

v_call: TRBV4-3
j_call: TRBJ2-1
clone_size: .
d_call: TRBD2
cdr3_aa: CASSQLAGNEQFF
cdr3_nt: TGCGCCAGCAGCCAGCTAGCGGGCAATGAGCAGTTCTTC

v_call: TRBV5-5
j_call: TRBJ2-1
clone_size: .
d_call: TRBD1
cdr3_aa: CASSLADREIDEQFF
cdr3_nt: TGTGCCAGCAGCTTGGCCGACAGGGAGATCGATGAGCAGTTCTTC

v_call: TRBV4-3
j_call: TRBJ2-7
clone_size: .
d_call: .
cdr3_aa: CASSQSRDKFYEQYF
cdr3_nt: TGCGCCAGCAGCCAATCCAGGGATAAATTCTACGAGCAGTACTTC

v_call: TRBV5-5
j_call: TRBJ1-1
clone_size: .
d_call: .
cdr3_aa: CASSSDMNTEAFF
cdr3_nt: TGTGCCAGCAGCAGCGATATGAACACTGAAGCTTTCTTT

v_call: TRBV6-1
j_call: TRBJ2-1
clone_size: .
d_call: .
cdr3_aa: CASSEGRGGNEQFF
cdr3_nt: TGTGCCAGCAGTGAAGGGCGGGGCGGCAATGAGCAGTTCTTC

v_call: TRBV27
j_call: TRBJ2-7
clone_size: .
d_call: .
cdr3_aa: CASSFSTQSYEQYF
cdr3_nt: TGTGCCAGCAGTTTCTCAACCCAATCCTACGAGCAGTACTTC

v_call: TRBV27
j_call: TRBJ1-1
clone_size: .
d_call: .
cdr3_aa: CASSLGRRAEAFF
cdr3_nt: TGTGCCAGCAGTTTGGGGAGAAGGGCTGAAGCTTTCTTT

v_call: TRBV7-9
j_call: TRBJ2-1
clone_size: .
d_call: .
cdr3_aa: CASSPLGRLSYNEQFF
cdr3_nt: TGTGCCAGCAGCCCCCTGGGGAGGTTGTCCTACAATGAGCAGTTCTTC

v_call: TRBV9
j_call: TRBJ2-6
clone_size: .
d_call: .
cdr3_aa: CASSGPRSSGANVLTF
cdr3_nt: TGTGCCAGCAGTGGACCCAGAAGCTCTGGGGCCAACGTCCTGACTTTC

v_call: TRBV19
j_call: TRBJ2-7
clone_size: .
d_call: .
cdr3_aa: CASSPGDTTSYEQYF
cdr3_nt: TGTGCCAGTAGTCCCGGGGACACCACCTCCTACGAGCAGTACTTC

v_call: TRBV14
j_call: TRBJ2-7
clone_size: .
d_call: .
cdr3_aa: CASSADSTSYSYEQYF
cdr3_nt: TGTGCCAGCAGCGCAGACAGCACCTCTTACTCCTACGAGCAGTACTTC

v_call: TRBV23-1
j_call: TRBJ2-7
clone_size: once
d_call: TRBD1
cdr3_aa: CASSQFRDRVYEQYF
cdr3_nt: TGCGCCAGCAGTCAATTTCGAGACAGGGTCTACGAGCAGTACTTC

v_call: TRBV27
j_call: TRBJ1-5
clone_size: .
d_call: .
cdr3_aa: CASSLSPVGQPQHF
cdr3_nt: TGTGCCAGCAGTTTATCACCCGTGGGTCAGCCCCAGCATTTT

v_call: TRBV7-9
j_call: TRBJ2-5
clone_size: .
d_call: .
cdr3_aa: CASSLIRSMGGGRETQYF
cdr3_nt: TGTGCCAGCAGCTTAATCCGATCTATGGGGGGAGGAAGGGAGACCCAGTACTTC

v_call: TRBV7-9
j_call: TRBJ2-7
clone_size: .
d_call: TRBD1
cdr3_aa: CASSPGGYEQYF
cdr3_nt: TGTGCCAGCAGCCCAGGGGGCTACGAGCAGTACTTC

v_call: TRBV6-5
j_call: TRBJ1-2
clone_size: .
d_call: TRBD1
cdr3_aa: CASSLTGGASSGYTF
cdr3_nt: TGTGCCAGCAGTTTGACAGGGGGCGCCAGTAGTGGCTACACCTTC

v_call: TRBV6-1
j_call: TRBJ2-5
clone_size: .
d_call: .
cdr3_aa: CASSAETQYF
cdr3_nt: TGTGCCAGCAGTGCTGAGACCCAGTACTTC

v_call: TRBV5-1
j_call: TRBJ2-3
clone_size: .
d_call: .
cdr3_aa: CASSLAGNQLGTDTQYF
cdr3_nt: TGCGCCAGCAGCTTGGCCGGAAACCAGTTGGGCACAGATACGCAGTATTTT

v_call: TRBV27
j_call: TRBJ2-3
clone_size: .
d_call: TRBD2
cdr3_aa: CAVSGSGTDTQYF
cdr3_nt: TGTGCCGTTAGCGGGAGCGGCACAGATACGCAGTATTTT

v_call: TRBV4-1
j_call: TRBJ2-4
clone_size: .
d_call: .
cdr3_aa: CASSQDKQRGNIQYF
cdr3_nt: TGCGCCAGCAGCCAAGATAAACAACGGGGAAACATTCAGTACTTC